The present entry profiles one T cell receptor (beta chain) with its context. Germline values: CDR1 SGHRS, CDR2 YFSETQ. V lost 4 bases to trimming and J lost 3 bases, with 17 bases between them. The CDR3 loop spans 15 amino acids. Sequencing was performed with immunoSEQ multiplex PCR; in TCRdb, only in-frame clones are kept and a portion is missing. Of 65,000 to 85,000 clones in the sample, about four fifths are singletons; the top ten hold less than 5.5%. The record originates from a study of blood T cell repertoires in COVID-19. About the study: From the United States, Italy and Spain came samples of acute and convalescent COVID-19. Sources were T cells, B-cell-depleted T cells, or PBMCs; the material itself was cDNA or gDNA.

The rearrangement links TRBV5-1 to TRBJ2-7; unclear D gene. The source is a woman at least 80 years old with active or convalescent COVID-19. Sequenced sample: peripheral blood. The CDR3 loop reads CASSPRDPPIYEQYF. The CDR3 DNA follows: TGCGCCAGCAGCCCGCGAGATCCCCCTATCTACGAGCAGTACTTC.